This entry lists 18 T cell receptor beta chains sequenced from one sample in a study of blood T cells in healthy people across ages. Together with a sample-barcoded 5' primer, a J-beta primer mix was included in a second PCR lasting about 6 to 11 cycles. TCRdb reanalysed the 5' RACE reads using MiXCR and keeps one entry per CDR3 protein. The table includes nearly 800,000 distinct CDR3 sequences, roughly 25% detected once. This same sample was also part of a study on T cells of mothers and their children.

Material for sequencing was blood. All receptors come from a boy between 10 and 17 years old in good health.

This clonotype was observed once. The V and J genes are TRBV20-1 and TRBJ2-7, with 8 bases aligning to TRBD1. Germline CDR1 reads DFQATT; CDR2 reads SNEGSKA (reference sequence). The trim removed 0 bases at V and 0 bases at J, leaving 13 bases unmatched. This CDR3 is 18 amino acids long. This CDR3 reads CSARDSPTGAYGSYEQYF. The CDR3 nucleotides are TGCAGTGCTAGAGACTCCCCGACAGGGGCCTACGGCTCCTACGAGCAGTACTTC.

This clonotype occurred a few times. This chain joins TRBV29-1 and TRBJ2-7, with 9 bases that match TRBD1. The CDR3 runs to 12 residues. V lost 6 bases, J lost 5 bases, and 5 bases stayed unmatched. CDR1 and CDR2 (germline): SQVTM, ANQGSEA. As DNA, the CDR3 is TGCAGCGTCGCGGACAGGGGAAACGAGCAGTACTTC. It codes for CSVADRGNEQYF.

V and J are TRBV7-2 and TRBJ2-5, with TRBD2 as a possible D gene (6 bases). Germline CDR1 reads SGHTA; CDR2 reads FQGNSA. The germline V and J ends were trimmed by 2 bases and 1 base, with 11 bases remaining between them. This CDR3 is 15 amino acids long. CDR3 sequence (DNA): TGTGCCAGCAGCTTATGGGGGGTATCCCAAGAGACCCAGTACTTC. Translating it yields CASSLWGVSQETQYF.

The sample holds a few counts of this clonotype. This chain joins TRBV7-2 and TRBJ2-3; no clear D. Germline V gene data show CDR1 as SGHTA and CDR2 as FQGNSA. CDR3 length: 13 amino acids. Trimming removed 3 bases from V and 5 bases from J, with 9 bases in between. The DNA of the CDR3 is TGTGCCAGCAGCTTCGATACGGTAGATACGCAGTATTTT. Translated: CASSFDTVDTQYF.

This chain links TRBV28 with TRBJ2-4; the match to TRBD2 covers 8 bases. The CDR3 runs to 18 residues. The germline CDR1 and CDR2 sequences are MDHEN and SYDVKM. Trimming took 3 bases from V and 0 from J; bases not matched to a gene: 10. The CDR3: CASSFGGGPRLAKNIQYF. The CDR3 nucleotides are TGTGCCAGCAGTTTCGGCGGGGGGCCAAGGTTAGCCAAAAACATTCAGTACTTC.

V gene TRBV5-1 combines with J gene TRBJ2-1; maybe TRBD1 (6 bases). The germline V and J ends were trimmed by 7 bases and 6 bases, with 17 bases remaining between them. The V gene's germline CDR1 is SGHRS and CDR2 YFSETQ. The CDR3 is 14 residues long. DNA of the CDR3: TGCGCCAGCCAGGCCGCGACAGGTCGCAATGAGCAGTTCTTC. Amino acid sequence: CASQAATGRNEQFF. The variable domain in full, with the rest retrieved from reference TRBV5-1 and TRBJ2-1, is KAGVTQTPRYLIKTRGQQVTLSCSPISGHRSVSWYQQTPGQGLQFLFEYFSETQRNKGNFPGRFSGRQFSNSRSEMNVSTLELGDSALYLCASQAATGRNEQFFGPGTRLTVL.

The sample holds a few counts of this clonotype. This chain connects TRBV12-5 to TRBJ1-2, with 7 bases fitting TRBD1. Germline V CDR1 and CDR2: LGHNT, FRNRAP. The CDR3 covers 14 residues. V dropped 1 base and J dropped 6; count of bases not matched to a gene: 5. The CDR3 nucleotides are TGTGCTAGTGGTTTGGCGACAGGGCCTAATGGCTACACCTTC. As protein: CASGLATGPNGYTF.

This clonotype appeared many times. The chain recombines TRBV29-1 with TRBJ1-3; 8 bases are a match to TRBD1. Germline V gene lookup returns CDR1 SQVTM and CDR2 ANQGSEA. Trimming removed 3 bases from V and 3 bases from J; junction bases left unmatched: 1. The CDR3 is 13 residues long. The CDR3: CSVDTGGGNTIYF. The DNA of the CDR3 is TGCAGCGTTGACACAGGGGGTGGAAACACCATATATTTT.

This chain joins TRBV12-3 or TRBV12-4 and TRBJ2-1; D is uncertain. The V end was cut by 8 bases, the J end by 5 bases, with 19 bases between. The CDR3 has 15 residues. CDR3 protein: CASGTTTLTDNEQFF. The DNA for the CDR3 is TGTGCCAGCGGAACAACCACTTTAACCGACAATGAGCAGTTCTTC.

The genes are TRBV6-6 and TRBJ2-1; 10 positions agree with TRBD2. Germline CDR1 MNHNY, CDR2 SVGAGI (reference sequence). The CDR3 is 14 amino acids. J lost 7 bases, V lost 6 bases, and 6 bases had no gene match. CDR3 sequence: CASRLAGPGNEQFF. CDR3 nucleotides: TGTGCCAGCAGACTAGCGGGGCCGGGGAATGAGCAGTTCTTC.

The J gene is TRBJ2-1, the V gene TRBV15; 8 nucleotides line up with TRBD2. The J call is in doubt because the DNA end fits TRBJ2-7 better. This CDR3 region has 14 residues. Per germline, CDR1 LNHNV and CDR2 YYDKDF (reference sequence). The CDR3 DNA sequence: TGTGCCACCAGCAGAGAGGCTAGCGGGTACGAGCAGTACTTC. This encodes CATSREASGYEQYF.

This clonotype was counted a few times. The CDR3, as DNA: TGTGCCAGCTCATCGACAGTGCATGAGACCCAGTACTTC. Its protein is CASSSTVHETQYF. The chain recombines TRBV18 with TRBJ2-5; a possible D gene is TRBD1 (5 bases). CDR3 length: 13 amino acids. Germline V CDR1 and CDR2: KGHSH, LQKENI. Trimming left V 5 bases short and J 5 bases short, with 12 bases between.

This clonotype was observed a handful of times. The genes are TRBV4-3 and TRBJ2-5; TRBD2 might be the D (6 bases). Matching the DNA end better, TRBJ2-1 makes the J call doubtful. The CDR3 is 14 amino acids. Germline values: CDR1 LGHNA, CDR2 YSLEER. CDR3 amino acids: CASSHGGLKNEQFF. The CDR3 DNA sequence: TGCGCCAGCAGCCACGGGGGACTCAAAAATGAGCAGTTCTTC.

The table lists this clonotype with a few counts. The gene calls are TRBV12-3 or TRBV12-4 and TRBJ2-2; 10 bases map to TRBD1. This CDR3 is 15 amino acids long. V lost 2 bases, J lost 6 bases, and 3 bases stayed unmatched. Here the CDR3 reads CASSLRTGGAGELFF. The DNA for the CDR3 is TGTGCCAGCAGTTTACGGACAGGGGGGGCCGGGGAGCTGTTTTTT.

This clonotype has just a few counts. The chain joins TRBV6-2 or TRBV6-3 to TRBJ2-3; 10 bases map to TRBD2. J was trimmed by 4 bases and V by 8 bases; bases with no gene match: 15. The CDR3 totals 17 residues. Germline-derived CDR1 and CDR2 are MNHEY and SVGEGT. CDR3: CASFRPGTSGISDTQYF. CDR3 nucleotides: TGTGCCAGCTTTCGCCCTGGTACTAGCGGGATCTCAGATACGCAGTATTTT.

The rearrangement links TRBV5-6 to TRBJ2-5; D uncertain. The germline V and J ends were trimmed by 5 bases and 7 bases, with 9 bases remaining between them. The CDR3 extends over 11 amino acids. Germline CDR1 reads SGHDT; CDR2 reads YYEEEE. CDR3 DNA sequence: TGTGCCAGCAGTCAATCAGTGACCCAGTACTTC. It translates to CASSQSVTQYF.

This clonotype has a handful of counts. CDR3: CASRGEPYRVTNEKLFF. DNA for the CDR3: TGTGCCAGCAGGGGGGAGCCTTACAGGGTAACTAATGAAAAACTGTTTTTT. The V call is TRBV6-4, the J call TRBJ1-4; a weak D match, TRBD1 (6 bases). Germline V gives CDR1 MRHNA, CDR2 SNTAGT. The CDR3 spans 17 residues. The V gene lost 6 bases and the J gene lost 1 base, with 18 bases spanning the gap.

This chain joins TRBV24-1 and TRBJ2-5, with D unresolved. This CDR3 comprises 13 residues. Deletions cut 4 bases from V and 1 base from J, with 6 bases between. Germline CDR1 reads KGHDR; CDR2 reads SFDVKD. The CDR3 loop is CATSEATQETQYF. The DNA of the CDR3 is TGTGCCACCAGTGAGGCCACCCAAGAGACCCAGTACTTC.